The clone carrying this T cell receptor (beta chain) has just a few counts. Its antigen is undetermined. A second PCR, run for about 7 to 12 cycles, used a sample-barcoded 5' primer plus a J-beta primer mix. A template-switch adaptor that had 12 random nucleotides put a tag on each cDNA molecule. TCRdb re-called the 5' RACE reads through MiXCR, storing one row per CDR3 protein. In the table there are more than 1.4 million distinct CDR3 sequences, about 43% of which are singletons. The study drew donors from healthy Caucasian individuals in Russia aged 6 to 90. These data come from a study of blood T cells in healthy people across ages. Study-level findings and limits: Among T cells, TCR beta diversity per million cells dropped roughly linearly as age rose. Versus aged donors, long-lived donors had higher diversity and more naive CD4+ cells.

Trimming shortened V by 2 bases and J by 0 bases, and 9 bases separated the two germline ends. CDR1 is SGHRS, CDR2 YFSETQ, per germline. The CDR3 contains 16 residues. The source is a woman aged 18 to 35 in good health. Material: blood. This chain uses TRBV5-1 with TRBJ2-6; D assignment may be TRBD1 or TRBD2 (6 bases each). The CDR3 nucleotides read TGCGCCAGCAGCTTAAGGGGGGACTCTGGGGCCAACGTCCTGACTTTC. Protein product: CASSLRGDSGANVLTF.